The 18 T cell receptor beta chains below come from one sample, sequenced in a study of Graves' ophthalmopathy and Graves' hyperthyroidism. RNA transcripts served as template for amplifying TCR beta CDR3 sequences. First-round RT-PCR employed HTBI primers, with a second-round multiplex PCR after it. One entry per CDR3 protein, called by TCRdb with MiXCR from the multiplex PCR reads. The sample contains about 550,000 distinct CDR3 sequences, 39% of which appear only once. Input material: peripheral blood or thyroid tissue (not recorded which). The origin of the receptors is an adult man with Graves' hyperthyroidism.

Only a few counts were recorded for this clonotype. The chain has TRBV20-1 and TRBJ1-1, with D maybe TRBD1 (6 bases). This CDR3 has 13 residues. The V end lost 6 bases, the J end lost 4 bases, and 15 bases lay between the germline ends. Germline CDR1 reads DFQATT; CDR2 reads SNEGSKA (reference sequence). The CDR3 spells CSARRGAGTEAFF. As DNA, the CDR3 is TGCAGTGCCCGCCGGGGGGCTGGCACTGAAGCTTTCTTT.

With respect to this clonotype: A much larger clone differs from this one at a single base, so this may be a read error. The gene calls are TRBV11-1 and TRBJ2-5; 10 bases line up with TRBD2. CDR1 is SGHAT, CDR2 FQDESV, per germline (reference sequence). The CDR3 is made up of 16 amino acids. CDR3 sequence reads: CASSQQLAGCQETRYF. CDR3 nucleotide sequence: TGTGCCAGCAGCCAGCAACTAGCGGGGTGCCAAGAGACCCGGTACTTC.

This sequence joins TRBV6-1 and TRBJ1-1; maybe TRBD1 (5 bases). With 5 bases removed from V and 8 bases from J, the gap between germline ends came to 18 bases. The CDR3 contains 14 residues. Looked up from germline, CDR1 is MNHNS and CDR2 is SASEGT. The CDR3 region is CASSKQDFLGEAFF. Written as DNA, the CDR3 is TGTGCCAGCAGTAAACAGGATTTCCTAGGCGAAGCTTTCTTT.

This chain links TRBV6-1 with TRBJ1-2; TRBD1 matches at 8 bases. CDR1 and CDR2 from the germline V gene are MNHNS and SASEGT. V lost 7 bases, J lost 4 bases, and 14 bases stayed unmatched. The CDR3 runs 16 residues. The CDR3 DNA sequence: TGTGCCAGCACCCAAAATGTCGGGACAGGTGTCTATGGCTACACCTTC. Translation: CASTQNVGTGVYGYTF.

This clonotype occurred many times. The CDR3 region has the DNA TGCAGCGTTGAACAGGGAGGCAGGGCCCAGTACTTC. It codes for CSVEQGGRAQYF. The rearrangement joins TRBV29-1 to TRBJ2-5, with a possible D match to TRBD2 (6 bases). This CDR3 is 12 amino acids long. Germline V gene lookup returns CDR1 SQVTM and CDR2 ANQGSEA. V was pared by 2 bases and J by 9 bases, with 13 bases between.

Many counts were recorded for this clonotype. The J gene is TRBJ1-5, the V gene TRBV24-1, with 9 bases lining up with TRBD1. V was pared by 4 bases and J by 0 bases, with 6 bases of the junction left unmatched. Per germline, CDR1 KGHDR and CDR2 SFDVKD. The CDR3 sequence is 17 residues long. CDR3 sequence reads: CATSDPGQGSSNQPQHF. The CDR3 nucleotides are TGTGCCACCAGTGACCCGGGACAGGGAAGTAGCAATCAGCCCCAGCATTTT.

The rearrangement uses TRBV2 and TRBJ1-5, with 7 bases aligning to TRBD1. The CDR3 spans 13 residues. Trimming removed 8 bases from V and 4 bases from J; junction bases left unmatched: 5. Germline V gives CDR1 SNHLY, CDR2 FYNNEI. The CDR3 sequence: CASGRGQNQPQHF. CDR3 coding DNA: TGTGCCAGCGGACGGGGACAGAATCAGCCCCAGCATTTT.

This clonotype was observed many times. An end of the junction does not agree with germline; a read error may underlie this. This rearrangement joins TRBV20-1 to TRBJ1-5; 8 bases are a match to TRBD1. The CDR3 has 15 residues. Germline CDR1 DFQATT, CDR2 SNEGSKA (reference sequence). The CDR3 reads CSAREQGASNQPQHF. The CDR3 bases are TGCAGTGCCAGAGAGCAGGGGGCGAGCAATCAGCCCCAGCATTTT.

Remarks on this clonotype: This may stem from a read error, because a much larger clone lies one nucleotide away. The V call is TRBV11-1, the J call TRBJ2-2, with D tentatively TRBD1 (6 bases). Germline V lookup: CDR1 SGHAT, CDR2 FQDESV (reference sequence). V was pared by 9 bases and J by 4 bases, with 21 bases between. The CDR3 is made up of 16 amino acids. In nucleotides, the CDR3 is TGTGCCAGTAGTATGACGTCAGGGGCCATCACCGGGGAGCTGTTTTTT. Protein sequence: CASSMTSGAITGELFF.

The CDR3 spells CSAPPGGSYEKLFF. The DNA of the CDR3 is TGCAGTGCTCCCCCGGGGGGTTCGTATGAAAAACTGTTTTTT. V is TRBV20-1 and J is TRBJ1-4, with D possibly matching TRBD1 (5 bases). This CDR3 comprises 14 residues. Trimming stripped 5 bases from V and 6 bases from J, with 16 bases between. Looked up from germline, CDR1 is DFQATT and CDR2 is SNEGSKA (reference sequence).

At least ten counts were recorded for this clonotype. This chain connects TRBV10-3 to TRBJ1-1, with 9 bases aligning to TRBD1. Germline V gene lookup returns CDR1 ENHRY and CDR2 SYGVKD. V shed 4 bases and J 4 bases; nucleotides not matched to a gene: 4. The CDR3 has 14 amino acids. The CDR3 sequence: CAISGTGAGTEAFF. CDR3 nucleotides: TGTGCCATCAGTGGGACAGGGGCAGGCACTGAAGCTTTCTTT.

This clonotype was counted ten times or more. The chain has TRBV3-1 and TRBJ1-2; D gene ambiguous. Germline values: CDR1 LGHDT, CDR2 YNNKEL (reference sequence). This CDR3 is built from 13 residues. V gave up 1 base and J gave up 8 bases, with 11 bases separating them. The chain's CDR3 is CASSQGRGTGYTF. Written as DNA, the CDR3 is TGTGCCAGCAGCCAAGGGAGAGGAACGGGCTACACCTTC.

Notes on this clonotype: The conserved closing phenylalanine or tryptophan is absent in this CDR3, likely reflecting a read error. The chain employs TRBV9 and TRBJ1-2, with 9 bases fitting TRBD1. Germline CDR1 and CDR2: SGDLS and YYNGEE. The CDR3 totals 13 residues. J lost 6 bases, V lost 4 bases, and 4 bases had no gene match. The CDR3: CASSRDRVNGYTS. CDR3 nucleotides: TGTGCCAGCAGCCGGGACAGGGTAAATGGCTACACCTCC.

The V gene is TRBV7-9, the J gene TRBJ2-7, with D possibly matching TRBD2 (5 bases). The tail of the sequence fits TRBJ2-1 better, so the J call may be wrong. The CDR3 totals 16 residues. The V gene's germline CDR1 is SEHNR and CDR2 FQNEAQ (reference sequence). CDR3: CASSPTGMGSYNEQFF. The CDR3 nucleotides read TGTGCCAGCAGCCCCACGGGGATGGGCTCCTACAATGAGCAGTTCTTC.

This clonotype was observed at least ten times. The chain uses TRBV7-9 and TRBJ2-7; 7 bases fit TRBD1. The CDR3 is made up of 15 amino acids. Germline V lookup: CDR1 SEHNR, CDR2 FQNEAQ (reference sequence). V shed 5 bases and J 1 base; nucleotides not matched to a gene: 8. The CDR3 nucleotides are TGTGCCAGCAGCCCTACCGGGACAGCATCCTACGAGCAGTACTTC. This encodes CASSPTGTASYEQYF.

About this clonotype: Possible read error: a much larger clone is one base away. The rearrangement links TRBV27 to TRBJ2-7, with D perhaps TRBD2 (6 bases). Germline loops: CDR1 MNHEY, CDR2 SMNVEV (reference sequence). Trimming left V 7 bases short and J 6 bases short, with 16 bases between. This CDR3 comprises 13 residues. The CDR3 here is CASTPQGGSEQYF. The CDR3 DNA follows: TGTGCCAGCACCCCCCAAGGAGGGAGCGAGCAGTACTTC.

The chain is built from TRBV25-1 and TRBJ1-2, with TRBD1 matching over 7 bases. CDR3 length: 11 amino acids. From germline, CDR1 is MGHDK and CDR2 SYGVNS. With 11 bases clipped from V and 8 bases from J, the junction kept 8 bases outside the gene matches. This chain's CDR3 is CADREVDGYTF. The CDR3 DNA reads as TGTGCCGACAGGGAGGTCGACGGCTACACCTTC.

The chain employs TRBV29-1 and TRBJ1-1, with 9 nucleotides matching TRBD1. The V gene end was trimmed by 6 bases and the J gene end by 6 bases; junction bases not matched to a gene: 5. Germline CDR1 and CDR2: SQVTM and ANQGSEA. This CDR3 is built from 12 residues. CDR3 sequence reads: CSVTGQGPEAFF. In DNA, the CDR3 is TGCAGCGTAACGGGACAGGGCCCTGAAGCTTTCTTT.